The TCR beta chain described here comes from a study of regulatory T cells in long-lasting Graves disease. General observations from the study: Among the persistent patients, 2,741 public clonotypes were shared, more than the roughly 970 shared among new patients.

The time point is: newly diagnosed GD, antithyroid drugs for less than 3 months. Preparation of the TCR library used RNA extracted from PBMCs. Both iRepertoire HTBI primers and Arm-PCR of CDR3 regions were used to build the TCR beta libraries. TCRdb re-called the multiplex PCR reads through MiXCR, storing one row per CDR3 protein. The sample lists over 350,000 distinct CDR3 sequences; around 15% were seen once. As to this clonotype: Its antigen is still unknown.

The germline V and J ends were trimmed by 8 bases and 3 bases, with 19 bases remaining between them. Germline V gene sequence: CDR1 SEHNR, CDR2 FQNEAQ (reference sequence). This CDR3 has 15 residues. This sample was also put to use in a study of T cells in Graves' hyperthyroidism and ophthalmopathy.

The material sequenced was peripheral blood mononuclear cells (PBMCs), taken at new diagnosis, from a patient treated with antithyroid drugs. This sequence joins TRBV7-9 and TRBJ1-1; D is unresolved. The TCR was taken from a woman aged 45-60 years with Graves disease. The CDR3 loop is CASDPGAPVDTEAFF. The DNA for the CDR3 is TGTGCCAGCGATCCGGGCGCCCCGGTGGACACTGAAGCTTTCTTT. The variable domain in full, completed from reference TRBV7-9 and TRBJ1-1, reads DTGVSQNPRHKITKRGQNVTFRCDPISEHNRLYWYRQTLGQGPEFLTYFQNEAQLEKSRLLSDRFSAERPKGSFSTLEIQRTEQGDSAMYLCASDPGAPVDTEAFFGQGTRLTVV.